This T cell receptor (beta chain) stems from a study of cytomegalovirus exposure and HLA in healthy donors. The germline gives CDR1 SGHAT, CDR2 FQNNGV. V was clipped by 3 bases and J by 5 bases, with 9 bases between them. The CDR3 consists of 13 residues. Assay used: immunoSEQ multiplex PCR; TCRdb lists only in-frame clones, some missing. Seen here are 60,000 or so clones, around 94% observed once, and the top ten hold 2% to 2.5%. This sequence joins TRBV11-2 and TRBJ2-3; TRBD1 is a possible D gene (6 bases). The sequence came from a man between 18 and 35 years old in good health and CMV-seronegative. The sample comprised PBMCs. CDR3 protein: CASSLLRGDTQYF. CDR3 bases: TGTGCCAGCAGCTTGCTCAGGGGAGATACGCAGTATTTT. Based on the CDR3 plus reference TRBV11-2 and TRBJ2-3, the full variable domain is EAGVAQSPRYKIIEKRQSVAFWCNPISGHATLYWYQQILGQGPKLLIQFQNNGVVDDSQLPKDRFSAERLKGVDSTLKIQPAKLEDSAVYLCASSLLRGDTQYFGPGTRLTVL.